Presented here are 12 T cell receptor beta chains from one specimen sequenced in a study of T cell clonotyping in hematopoietic cell transplantation. Some clones are missing from TCRdb's copy, which holds only in-frame ones; the method was immunoSEQ multiplex PCR. The table lists 35,000 to 45,000 clones, 90% to 95% of them singletons. Sequencing was performed on peripheral blood mononuclear cells. Source of these receptors: a woman aged 50 to 65 in good health. Some clones in this sample may be carry-over from other donors' samples.

This chain links TRBV6-5 with TRBJ2-3; 7 nucleotides align to TRBD2. The V and J ends lost 5 bases and 6 bases, in that order; junction bases with no gene match: 11. This CDR3 spans 15 amino acids. CDR1 and CDR2 from the germline V gene are MNHEY and SVGAGI. In DNA, the CDR3 is TGTGCCAGCAGTCTTACGTGGGGACTACCGGATACGCAGTATTTT. This translates into CASSLTWGLPDTQYF.

V usage is TRBV18 and J usage is TRBJ1-6; D is uncertain. CDR1 is KGHSH and CDR2 is LQKENI in the germline V gene. The CDR3 is 13 residues long. V was cut by 5 bases and J by 11 bases, with 13 bases left in between. This chain's CDR3 is CASSSHNGAPLHF. CDR3 DNA sequence: TGTGCCAGCTCATCACATAATGGGGCACCCCTCCACTTT.

This rearrangement joins TRBV9 to TRBJ2-3; weak D call: TRBD2 (6 bases). This CDR3 region has 13 residues. The V end was cut by 4 bases, the J end by 3 bases, with 9 bases between. CDR1 and CDR2 from the germline V gene are SGDLS and YYNGEE. As DNA, the CDR3 is TGTGCCAGCAGCCCCGGGGGAACAGATACGCAGTATTTT. Translation gives CASSPGGTDTQYF.

The chain combines TRBV6-5 with TRBJ1-2, with D uncertain. V was shortened by 2 bases and J by 1 base, with 5 bases between the two germline ends. This CDR3 is 13 amino acids long. Per the germline V gene, CDR1 is MNHEY and CDR2 is SVGAGI. DNA of the CDR3: TGTGCCAGCAGTTACGGGGATAACTATGGCTACACCTTC. Encoded protein: CASSYGDNYGYTF.

The gene calls are TRBV7-8 and TRBJ2-2; D perhaps matches TRBD1 (6 bases). V was cut by 5 bases and J by 3 bases, with 13 bases left in between. CDR1 and CDR2 from the germline V gene are SGHVS and FQNEAQ. This CDR3 contains 15 residues. The CDR3 region is CASSPPRGYTGELFF. CDR3 DNA sequence: TGTGCCAGCAGCCCTCCGAGGGGGTACACCGGGGAGCTGTTTTTT.

The chain combines TRBV4-2 with TRBJ1-4; the D is unclear. CDR1 is LGHNA and CDR2 is YNFKEQ in the germline V gene. The CDR3 is 14 amino acids. Trimming removed 0 bases at V and 5 bases at J, with 7 bases between. The CDR3 DNA follows: TGTGCCAGCAGCCAAGAAGGTGGGAATGAAAAACTGTTTTTT. Protein product: CASSQEGGNEKLFF.

The rearrangement joins TRBV11-3 to TRBJ1-6, with D possibly matching TRBD1 (5 bases). The CDR3 loop spans 16 amino acids. Between the trimmed V and J ends, which lost 0 bases and 10 bases, there was a span of 16 bases. The germline CDR1 and CDR2 sequences are SGHNT and YENEEA. The CDR3 DNA sequence: TGTGCCAGCAGCTTAGAGGGGGAGATTGGTCGATCACCCCTCCACTTT. It is translated as CASSLEGEIGRSPLHF.

CDR3 sequence: CASSGDRGTYGYTF. DNA of the CDR3: TGTGCCAGCAGCGGAGACAGGGGGACTTATGGCTACACCTTC. This sequence joins TRBV2 and TRBJ1-2, with TRBD1 matching over 9 bases. With 6 bases clipped from V and 5 bases from J, the junction kept 7 bases outside the gene matches. Germline CDR1 reads SNHLY; CDR2 reads FYNNEI. The CDR3 is 14 amino acids.

This chain connects TRBV4-3 to TRBJ2-3; D not resolved. The CDR3 contains 14 residues. The ends were cut back, 0 bases at V and 1 base at J, with 5 bases in the middle. CDR1 and CDR2 from the germline V gene are LGHNA and YSLEER. CDR3 DNA: TGCGCCAGCAGCCAAGATGGGGGCACAGATACGCAGTATTTT. Amino acid sequence: CASSQDGGTDTQYF.

The chain uses TRBV7-2 and TRBJ1-1; perhaps TRBD1 as D (6 bases). CDR1 SGHTA and CDR2 FQGNSA come from the germline V gene. Trimming took off 5 bases at V and 5 bases at J, with 18 bases between the two ends. This CDR3 has 15 residues. CDR3 DNA sequence: TGTGCCAGCAGCACCAGAACAGGGACGGGGACTGAAGCTTTCTTT. It codes for CASSTRTGTGTEAFF. Based on the CDR3 plus reference TRBV7-2 and TRBJ1-1, the full variable domain is GAGVSQSPSNKVTEKGKDVELRCDPISGHTALYWYRQSLGQGLEFLIYFQGNSAPDKSGLPSDRFSAERTGGSVSTLTIQRTQQEDSAVYLCASSTRTGTGTEAFFGQGTRLTVV.

This chain links TRBV4-2 with TRBJ2-2; TRBD2 agrees at 13 bases. Germline trimming cut 0 bases from V and 6 bases from J; bases unmatched to any gene: 4. Germline CDR1 and CDR2: LGHNA and YNFKEQ. This CDR3 region has 17 residues. CDR3 sequence (DNA): TGTGCCAGCAGCCAAGAGGGAACTAGCGGGGGGGCCGGGGAGCTGTTTTTT. Protein: CASSQEGTSGGAGELFF.

The rearrangement joins TRBV30 to TRBJ1-6, with 8 bases matching TRBD1. The CDR3 spans 13 residues. The junction had 8 bases not matched to a gene; V was cut back by 6 bases and J by 10 bases. Germline loops: CDR1 GTSNPN, CDR2 SVGIG (reference sequence). CDR3 in amino acids: CACAGGSESPLHF. CDR3 nucleotide sequence: TGTGCCTGCGCAGGGGGCTCGGAGTCACCCCTCCACTTT.